The 26 T cell receptor beta chains below were found in one sample sequenced in a study of cytotoxic CD8 clonotypes in ibrutinib-treated CLL. Assay used: immunoSEQ multiplex PCR; TCRdb lists only in-frame clones, some missing. The repertoire includes hundreds of thousands of clones, 70% of them detected once, and 15% sits in the top ten. The sample consisted of PBMCs, taken after 24 months of ibrutinib treatment. These receptors all stem from a human donor with chronic lymphocytic leukemia.

This clone was seen a single time. The genes are TRBV11-2 and TRBJ2-1, with D unclear. Germline CDR1 SGHAT, CDR2 FQNNGV. There are 15 residues in the CDR3. Trimming cost V 3 bases and J 3 bases, with 12 bases left between them. The CDR3 here is CASSLETFIYNEQFF. The CDR3 DNA reads as TGTGCCAGCAGCTTGGAGACGTTCATCTACAATGAGCAGTTCTTC.

The chain recombines TRBV7-2 with TRBJ1-5, with D unclear. The CDR3 spans 16 residues. The V end lost 2 bases, the J end lost 3 bases, and 14 bases lay between the germline ends. Germline V lookup: CDR1 SGHTA, CDR2 FQGNSA. In DNA, the CDR3 is TGTGCCAGCAGCTTATTTGGCAGAACTATCAATCAGCCCCAGCATTTT. Protein sequence: CASSLFGRTINQPQHF.

This clone was counted a few times. V and J are TRBV28 and TRBJ2-7; D remains unclear. The CDR3 has 11 residues. The germline V gene has CDR1 MDHEN and CDR2 SYDVKM. Trimming left V 2 bases short and J 5 bases short, with 4 bases between. In DNA, the CDR3 is TGTGCCAGCAGTTTAGGCCACGAGCAGTACTTC. Translating gives CASSLGHEQYF.

This clone was found once. CDR3 sequence reads: CASSRGPYEQYF. The CDR3 DNA is TGTGCCAGCAGCAGGGGCCCCTACGAGCAGTACTTC. The genes are TRBV27 and TRBJ2-7; tentatively, D is TRBD1 (6 bases). The germline V and J ends were trimmed by 6 bases and 2 bases, with 8 bases remaining between them. CDR3 size: 12 residues. Per the germline V gene, CDR1 is MNHEY and CDR2 is SMNVEV (reference sequence).

The CDR3 nucleotides read TGTGCCAGCAGCGCGACAGCGAACTACTACGAGCAGTACTTC. Translating it yields CASSATANYYEQYF. The rearrangement uses TRBV9 and TRBJ2-7, with a possible D match to TRBD1 (5 bases). The CDR3 has 14 amino acids. V dropped 3 bases and J dropped 3 bases, with 13 bases sitting between them. Germline-derived CDR1 and CDR2 are SGDLS and YYNGEE.

This chain joins TRBV9 and TRBJ1-1; D ambiguous. This CDR3 spans 13 amino acids. Germline lookup yields CDR1 SGDLS and CDR2 YYNGEE. The ends were cut back, 6 bases at V and 0 bases at J, with 9 bases in the middle. In nucleotides, the CDR3 is TGTGCCAGCAACAGAGACATGAACACTGAAGCTTTCTTT. Translating it yields CASNRDMNTEAFF. The full variable domain, in which reference TRBV9 and TRBJ1-1 provide the parts outside the CDR3, is DSGVTQTPKHLITATGQRVTLRCSPRSGDLSVYWYQQSLDQGLQFLIQYYNGEERAKGNILERFSAQQFPDLHSELNLSSLELGDSALYFCASNRDMNTEAFFGQGTRLTVV.

This clone was detected once. This specimen includes other DNA sequences encoding the same CDR3. The chain has TRBV28 and TRBJ2-5; weak D call: TRBD2 (5 bases). This CDR3 has 13 residues. Germline assignment: CDR1 MDHEN and CDR2 SYDVKM. The V end was cut by 2 bases, the J end by 4 bases, with 8 bases between. The CDR3 DNA follows: TGTGCCAGCAGTTTAGAGGGCCGAGAGACCCAGTACTTC. It specifies CASSLEGRETQYF.

In DNA form, the CDR3 reads TGTGCCAGCAGCTTAGGGACAGACAATGAGCAGTTCTTC. It yields the protein CASSLGTDNEQFF. This sequence joins TRBV7-6 and TRBJ2-1; possible D gene TRBD1, 6 bases. The CDR3 runs to 13 residues. V lost 1 base and J 5 bases, leaving 6 bases between the germline ends. CDR1 SGHVS and CDR2 FNYEAQ come from the germline V gene.

The table lists this clone with a few counts. V is TRBV15 and J is TRBJ2-7; TRBD2 is a possible D gene (7 bases). V gave up 3 bases and J gave up 2 bases, with 17 bases separating them. There are 16 residues in the CDR3. Germline CDR1 reads LNHNV; CDR2 reads YYDKDF (reference sequence). The CDR3 protein is CATSSGWGGSPYEQYF. CDR3 sequence (DNA): TGTGCCACCAGCAGCGGGTGGGGGGGCTCCCCCTACGAGCAGTACTTC.

This rearrangement joins TRBV7-2 to TRBJ2-7; 10 bases map to TRBD2. The CDR3 spans 17 residues. CDR1 and CDR2 from the germline V gene are SGHTA and FQGNSA. V was pared by 5 bases and J by 0 bases, with 10 bases of the junction left unmatched. This chain's CDR3 is CASSPASGRESSYEQYF. The CDR3 coding sequence is TGTGCCAGCAGCCCAGCTAGCGGGAGAGAGTCCTCCTACGAGCAGTACTTC.

The gene calls are TRBV9 and TRBJ2-3; weak D call: TRBD1 (7 bases). Germline CDR1 SGDLS, CDR2 YYNGEE. The CDR3 has 17 residues. V was shortened by 0 bases and J by 0 bases, with 14 bases between the two germline ends. In DNA, the CDR3 is TGTGCCAGCAGCGTAGAAGGGGGCGGGACAAGCACAGATACGCAGTATTTT. It specifies CASSVEGGGTSTDTQYF.

The chain recombines TRBV19 with TRBJ1-5; 12 nucleotides match TRBD1. CDR3 length: 15 residues. V trimming: 4 bases; J trimming: 6 bases; junction bases outside the gene matches: 4. Germline CDR1 reads LNHDA; CDR2 reads SQIVND (reference sequence). CDR3 sequence: CASSRGTGGVQPQHF. For the CDR3, the DNA is TGTGCCAGTAGTAGGGGGACAGGGGGCGTTCAGCCCCAGCATTTT.

The sample holds one count of this clone. V gene TRBV5-8 combines with J gene TRBJ1-3; D is unresolved. The CDR3 runs 15 residues. Trimming removed 0 bases from V and 2 bases from J, with 9 bases in between. Germline loops: CDR1 SGHTS, CDR2 YDEGEE. The CDR3 DNA is TGTGCCAGCAGCTTGGCCATGGGTGCTGGAAACACCATATATTTT. This sequence encodes CASSLAMGAGNTIYF.

The rearrangement uses TRBV14 and TRBJ2-7; D gene unclear. Trimming shortened V by 4 bases and J by 2 bases, and 9 bases separated the two germline ends. The CDR3 is 13 amino acids. CDR1 is SGHDN and CDR2 is FVKESK in the germline V gene. The CDR3 DNA sequence: TGTGCCAGCAGCCCAAGGTCCCCCTACGAGCAGTACTTC. The encoded protein is CASSPRSPYEQYF.

The chain links TRBV30 to TRBJ2-1, with 8 nucleotides matching TRBD2. V was pared by 0 bases and J by 6 bases, with 7 bases of the junction left unmatched. The CDR3 contains 15 residues. CDR1 is GTSNPN and CDR2 is SVGIG in the germline V gene (reference sequence). The chain's CDR3 is CAWSVRAGEGNEQFF. As DNA, the CDR3 is TGTGCCTGGAGTGTACGAGCGGGAGAGGGCAATGAGCAGTTCTTC. Using reference TRBV30 and TRBJ2-1 for the parts outside the CDR3, the full variable domain is SQTIHQWPATLVQPVGSPLSLECTVEGTSNPNLYWYRQAAGRGLQLLFYSVGIGQISSEVPQNLSASRPQDRQFILSSKKLLLSDSGFYLCAWSVRAGEGNEQFFGPGTRLTVL.

The gene calls are TRBV9 and TRBJ2-3, with D unresolved. V dropped 1 base and J dropped 5 bases, with 14 bases sitting between them. Germline-derived CDR1 and CDR2 are SGDLS and YYNGEE. The length of the CDR3 is 15 residues. The CDR3 loop reads CASSVQYGPRDTQYF. The CDR3 bases are TGTGCCAGCAGCGTACAGTATGGGCCCAGAGATACGCAGTATTTT. The full variable domain, in which reference TRBV9 and TRBJ2-3 provide the parts outside the CDR3, is DSGVTQTPKHLITATGQRVTLRCSPRSGDLSVYWYQQSLDQGLQFLIQYYNGEERAKGNILERFSAQQFPDLHSELNLSSLELGDSALYFCASSVQYGPRDTQYFGPGTRLTVL.

This clone was counted only a few times. The chain carries TRBV6-1 and TRBJ2-6; D ambiguous. Looked up from germline, CDR1 is MNHNS and CDR2 is SASEGT. This CDR3 is 12 amino acids long. V shed 1 base and J shed 16 bases, with 11 bases lying between them. DNA of the CDR3: TGTGCCAGCAGTGAAGTTGCTATCCCTCTGACTTTC. This encodes CASSEVAIPLTF.

The chain employs TRBV21-1 and TRBJ1-2; the table assigns TRBD1, which was not confirmed against the DNA. TRBV21-1 corresponds to a pseudogene. CDR3 size: 14 residues. CDR3 in amino acids: CASSYRGPYYGYTF. The DNA for the CDR3 is TGTGCCAGCAGTTACAGGGGGCCTTACTATGGCTACACCTTC.

The chain is built from TRBV7-9 and TRBJ1-2; D unclear. The CDR3 contains 13 residues. Germline-derived CDR1 and CDR2 are SEHNR and FQNEAQ (reference sequence). V shed 0 bases and J shed 12 bases, with 14 bases lying between them. This CDR3 is CASSLALRLPDTF. CDR3 nucleotide sequence: TGTGCCAGCAGCTTAGCGCTTCGCCTACCAGACACCTTC.

CDR3 loop: CASSLSAWGSTDTQYF. The CDR3 DNA sequence: TGTGCCAGCAGCTTAAGCGCCTGGGGTTCAACAGATACGCAGTATTTT. The rearrangement links TRBV7-6 to TRBJ2-3, with unresolved D. Per the germline V gene, CDR1 is SGHVS and CDR2 is FNYEAQ. CDR3 length: 16 residues. Trimming took off 2 bases at V and 3 bases at J, with 15 bases between the two ends.

The chain has TRBV19 and TRBJ2-1; TRBD2 is a possible D gene (6 bases). Germline CDR1 is LNHDA and CDR2 is SQIVND (reference sequence). Trimming took 1 base from V and 6 from J, leaving 7 bases between them. The CDR3 has 13 amino acids. The CDR3 loop reads CASSIVSGNEQFF. CDR3 bases: TGTGCCAGTAGTATAGTTAGCGGCAATGAGCAGTTCTTC. The full variable domain, completed using reference TRBV19 and TRBJ2-1, is DGGITQSPKYLFRKEGQNVTLSCEQNLNHDAMYWYRQDPGQGLRLIYYSQIVNDFQKGDIAEGYSVSREKKESFPLTVTSAQKNPTAFYLCASSIVSGNEQFFGPGTRLTVL.

The chain employs TRBV7-9 and TRBJ2-1; 9 positions agree with TRBD2. This CDR3 has 19 amino acids. Germline loops: CDR1 SEHNR, CDR2 FQNEAQ (reference sequence). After removal of 6 bases from V and 9 bases from J, the junction contained 24 bases not matched to a gene. The CDR3 nucleotides are TGTGCCAGCAGGAATAGCGGCTGGGATAGCGGGAGTGTAAGAGGTGAGCAGTTCTTC. This gives the protein CASRNSGWDSGSVRGEQFF.

V and J are TRBV27 and TRBJ1-5; no definite D call. Germline V gene data show CDR1 as MNHEY and CDR2 as SMNVEV (reference sequence). The CDR3 sequence is 15 residues long. V was cut by 5 bases and J by 4 bases, with 15 bases left in between. CDR3 sequence reads: CASSARAGNNQPQHF. For the CDR3, the DNA is TGTGCCAGCAGTGCCCGGGCGGGAAATAATCAGCCCCAGCATTTT.

The chain couples TRBV4-2 to TRBJ2-7, with 9 bases lining up with TRBD2. J gave up 1 base and V 0 bases, and 7 bases lay outside the gene matches. CDR1 LGHNA and CDR2 YNFKEQ come from the germline V gene. The CDR3 is 17 residues long. CDR3 loop: CASSQEYLLAGSYEQYF. Here the CDR3 DNA reads TGTGCCAGCAGCCAAGAATATCTCCTAGCGGGGTCCTACGAGCAGTACTTC.

The V and J genes are TRBV9 and TRBJ2-4; the match to TRBD1 covers 7 bases. J lost 4 bases, V lost 4 bases, and 8 bases had no gene match. Germline V gene sequence: CDR1 SGDLS, CDR2 YYNGEE. The CDR3 totals 15 residues. The DNA for the CDR3 is TGTGCCAGCAGCCCTACGGGACAGCAAAAAAACATTCAGTACTTC. Translated, it gives CASSPTGQQKNIQYF.

The CDR3 loop reads CAAAWAGANVLTF. In nucleotides, the CDR3 is TGTGCCGCAGCCTGGGCTGGGGCCAACGTCCTGACTTTC. J is TRBJ2-6 and V is TRBV19; D is unclear. Trimming removed 11 bases from V and 2 bases from J, with 10 bases in between. Germline V CDR1 and CDR2: LNHDA, SQIVND (reference sequence). CDR3 length: 13 amino acids. The entire variable domain, with the rest obtained from reference TRBV19 and TRBJ2-6, is as follows: DGGITQSPKYLFRKEGQNVTLSCEQNLNHDAMYWYRQDPGQGLRLIYYSQIVNDFQKGDIAEGYSVSREKKESFPLTVTSAQKNPTAFYLCAAAWAGANVLTFGAGSRLTVL.